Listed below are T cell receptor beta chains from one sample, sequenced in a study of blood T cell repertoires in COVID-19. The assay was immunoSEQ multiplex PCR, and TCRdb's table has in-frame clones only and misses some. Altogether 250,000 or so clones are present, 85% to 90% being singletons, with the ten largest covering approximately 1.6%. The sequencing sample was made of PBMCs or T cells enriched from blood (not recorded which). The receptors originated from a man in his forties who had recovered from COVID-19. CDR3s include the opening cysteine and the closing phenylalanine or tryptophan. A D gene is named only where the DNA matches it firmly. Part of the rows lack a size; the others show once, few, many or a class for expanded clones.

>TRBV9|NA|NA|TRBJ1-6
TGTGCCAGCAGCGTAGAAGGGAGAGAATCACCCCTCCACTTT
CASSVEGRESPLHF
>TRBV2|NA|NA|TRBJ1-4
TGTGCCAGCAGTGAAGGGCACATTGAAAAACTGTTTTTT
CASSEGHIEKLFF
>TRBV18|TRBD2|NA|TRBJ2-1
TGTGCCAGCTCACCAATGGACCCGGGGGGGTACAATGAGCAGTTCTTC
CASSPMDPGGYNEQFF
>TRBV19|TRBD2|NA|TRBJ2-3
TGTGCCAGTAGTGTACTAGCGGGGGTCACAGATACGCAGTATTTT
CASSVLAGVTDTQYF
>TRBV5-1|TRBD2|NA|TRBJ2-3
TGCGCCAGCAGCCCTTCACTAGCGGGGGGCACAGATACGCAGTATTTT
CASSPSLAGGTDTQYF
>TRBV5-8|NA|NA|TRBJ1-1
TGTGCCAGCAGCTTGGATCGGGGTACGGGCACGGGCACTGAAGCTTTCTTT
CASSLDRGTGTGTEAFF
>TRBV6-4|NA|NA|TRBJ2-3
TGTGCCAGCAGCGCCGGGGACTCATTAGATACGCAGTATTTT
CASSAGDSLDTQYF
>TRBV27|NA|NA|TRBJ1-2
TGTGCCAGCAGTCCCGTGGACACTCGGGGGGTGAATGGCTACACCTTC
CASSPVDTRGVNGYTF
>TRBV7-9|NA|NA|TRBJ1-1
TGTGCCAGCAGCTTACAGGGAATGGACACTGAAGCTTTCTTT
CASSLQGMDTEAFF
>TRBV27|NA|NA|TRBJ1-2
TGTGCCAGCAGTTCCGACCTTAGGGGCCAATTGAACTATGGCTACACCTTC
CASSSDLRGQLNYGYTF
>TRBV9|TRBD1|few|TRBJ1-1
TGTGCCAGCAGCGCGGAGACAGGGGTGAACACTGAAGCTTTCTTT
CASSAETGVNTEAFF
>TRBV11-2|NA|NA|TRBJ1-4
TGTGCCAGCAGCTTAGATCCCCGGGGGGCAAGGGAAAAACTGTTTTTT
CASSLDPRGAREKLFF
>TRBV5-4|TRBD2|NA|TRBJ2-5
TGTGCCAGCGGGAAAGCGGGAGGGCCGGAAGAGACCCAGTACTTC
CASGKAGGPEETQYF
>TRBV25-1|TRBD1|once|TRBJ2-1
TGTGCCGCAAGCGGCAGGGGGTGGAATGAGCAGTTCTTC
CAASGRGWNEQFF
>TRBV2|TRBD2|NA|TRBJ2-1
TGTGCCAGCAGTGAAGTCGGGACTAGCGGGGGAAGCTCCTACAATGAGCAGTTCTTC
CASSEVGTSGGSSYNEQFF
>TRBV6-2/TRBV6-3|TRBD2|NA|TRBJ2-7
TGTGCCAGCAGTACCCAACGCGGGGGAGAGCAGTACTTC
CASSTQRGGEQYF
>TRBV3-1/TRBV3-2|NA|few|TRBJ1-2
TGTGCCAGCAGCCAAGGTGGCGGCTATGGCTACACCTTC
CASSQGGGYGYTF
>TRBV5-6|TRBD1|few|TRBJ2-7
TGTGCCAGCAGCTCTCTTGACGGACAGGGGGGGCTCTACGAGCAGTACTTC
CASSSLDGQGGLYEQYF
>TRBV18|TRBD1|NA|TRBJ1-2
TGTGCCAGCTCACCGCCACAGGGGACGACGAACTATGGCTACACCTTC
CASSPPQGTTNYGYTF
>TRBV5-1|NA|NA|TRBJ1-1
TGCGCCAGCAGCCCAGCACAGGGGAACACTGAAGCTTTCTTT
CASSPAQGNTEAFF
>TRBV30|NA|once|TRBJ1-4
TGTGCCTGGAGTGGGGACACCAATGAAAAACTGTTTTTT
CAWSGDTNEKLFF
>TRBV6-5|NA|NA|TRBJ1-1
TGTGCCAGCAGTTACGGGGGGTACACTGAAGCTTTCTTT
CASSYGGYTEAFF
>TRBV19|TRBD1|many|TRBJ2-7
TGTGCCAGTAATCAGGGACAGGGAACCTACGAGCAGTACTTC
CASNQGQGTYEQYF
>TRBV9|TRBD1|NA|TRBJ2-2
TGTGCCAGCAGCGTAGGGGGACAGGTGGCCACCGGGGAGCTGTTTTTT
CASSVGGQVATGELFF
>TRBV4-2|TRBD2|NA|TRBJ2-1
TGTGCCAGCAGCCAAGAGGGCTTCGGGGGGTCCTACAATGAGCAGTTCTTC
CASSQEGFGGSYNEQFF